These T cell receptor beta chains were read from a single sample in a study of monozygotic twins with inflammatory bowel disease. TCRdb reprocessed the 5' RACE reads and reports one entry per CDR3 protein, with no DNA. The sample's table shows about 160,000 distinct CDR3 sequences. Sequenced material: blood. The receptors shown here come from a human donor with ulcerative colitis or Crohn's disease, or a healthy co-twin of an affected twin (not recorded which). Each CDR3 is given with its conserved first and last residue.

V gene	J gene	CDR3 protein
TRBV4-3	TRBJ2-1	CASSQRLAGTSYNEQFF
TRBV5-5	TRBJ2-7	CASNKRVGYEQYF
TRBV4-1	TRBJ2-7	CASSQDSLAGSYEQYF
TRBV7-9	TRBJ2-7	CASSFTRDGEQYF
TRBV7-3	TRBJ2-2	CASSLRLAGDTGELFF
TRBV14	TRBJ2-7	CASSPGTFSYEQYF
TRBV4-1	TRBJ2-3	CASSEQGTDTQYF
TRBV5-1	TRBJ1-2	CASSLSIPGQGSYGYTF
TRBV5-1	TRBJ1-4	CASTPTGATNEKLFF
TRBV7-3	TRBJ2-2	CASSLTTRDPSSGELFF
TRBV2	TRBJ2-7	CATRGLGEQYF
TRBV12-3/TRBV12-4	TRBJ1-4	CASSLGSGGPEKLFF
TRBV7-9	TRBJ1-4	CASSLRGQGSLHEKLFF
TRBV5-4	TRBJ1-1	CASSFPWGQDTEAFF
TRBV5-1	TRBJ2-3	CASSAGAGGSSTDTQYF
TRBV14	TRBJ1-1	CASSRVGTEAFF
TRBV12-3/TRBV12-4	TRBJ1-1	CASSLWGRELGEAFF
TRBV6-5	TRBJ2-6	CASSYRGDSGANVLTF
TRBV18	TRBJ2-1	CASSPPVSVNNEQFF
TRBV11-2	TRBJ2-3	CASSLGRGRSTDTQYF
TRBV7-3	TRBJ1-1	CASSPNGGITAFF
TRBV7-2	TRBJ1-1	CASSLITEAFF
TRBV27	TRBJ1-4	CASSLSGQGWGKLFF
TRBV28	TRBJ1-2	CASTLGGVTNYGYTF
TRBV7-3	TRBJ2-3	CASSLSRGRADTQYF
TRBV28	TRBJ2-7	CASSRPVAEPYEQYF
TRBV10-3	TRBJ2-1	CAISLAGGPNEQFF
TRBV29-1	TRBJ1-3	CSADPAGSGNTIYF
TRBV27	TRBJ2-5	CASSFGTGVETQYF
TRBV19	TRBJ2-3	CASTSGGDRGTDTQYF
TRBV12-3/TRBV12-4	TRBJ1-5	CASSFASNVQGIQPQHF